This T cell receptor (beta chain) was profiled in a study of T cell responses to AZD1222 COVID-19 vaccine (dated by TCRdb to the early 2020s). In the study overall: AZD1222 recipients whose second dose came at about 4 weeks and those whose second dose came at about 12 weeks were combined into one group, since spike-specific TCR depth and breadth did not differ between the two schedules. TCR sequencing covered some 240 trial participants: roughly 200 given two doses of AZD1222 and approximately 26 given two doses of MenACWY control vaccine. Trial participants were enrolled by age into subgroups of 18-55, 56-69 and 70-plus years, and 148, 28 and 57 TCR-sequenced participants, respectively, were included in these subgroups.

The time point label for this specimen denotes: baseline before first vaccination. The vaccinee samples were drawn from two UK trials, COV001 and COV002, one of which was a single-blind randomized controlled phase 2/3 trial testing AZD1222 (ChAdOx1 nCoV-19) in healthy adults. For TCRbeta chain sequencing, PBMC samples from trial participants were taken at day 0 and at day 28 after the second dose. Results the study describes overall, beyond this receptor: Conclusions about previously exposed vaccinees are limited, since just five or six AZD1222 recipients were seropositive for SARS-CoV-2 at baseline. Most participants were white British and females outnumbered males, and the authors suggested that clonal diversity may have been underestimated. Because no samples from the day 14 peak response were available, repertoires could be characterized only after the peak T cell response. Reportedly, close to half of the unique spike-specific TCRs recognized epitopes lying outside the regions that are mutated in the B.1.351 and B.1.1.7 variants. Spike-specific TCR breadth and depth rose significantly after two AZD1222 doses compared with day 0 and with MenACWY recipients. In the small 56-69-year group, the increase in depth fell short of significance, most likely because of low power. CD4 TCRs associated with the vaccine covered the entire spike protein, and the dominant responses were in regions 160-218 and 743-854.

The CDR3 regions of human TCRbeta chains were subjected to immunosequencing. In the authors' own workflow: Repertoire TCRs were matched against a reference library of SARS-CoV-2-specific TCRs generated with the MIRA antigen-specificity platform. Breadth was defined as the fraction of unique TCRs that were SARS-CoV-2-associated. Depth was defined as the fraction of total T cells that were SARS-CoV-2-associated. Using the MIRA data, each spike-specific TCR was mapped to the spike region that the TCR reacts to and placed in a CD4 or CD8 class. Log10-transformed breadth and depth values were compared by one-way ANOVA with Sidak's multiple comparisons tests. Entries here come from immuneACCESS through TCRdb and include only in-frame sequences with V and J called. Some clones fail to appear in such tables; in the studies checked, an unresolved V gene covers under half of the shortfall, and the cause of the remainder is unknown. V and J calls and clone size come straight from that table; D and trimming were deduced from the DNA. This sample is represented by about 120,000 clones; about 88% of them were singletons. The ten largest clones take up roughly 2.4% of the sample.

The CDR3 starts with the cysteine, ends with the phenylalanine, and has 15 residues. Left in the record is the CDR3 DNA by itself, 45 bases read in frame from the first base. From a lookup of the germline V gene (reference sequence), CDR1 and CDR2 are SSHAT and FNYEAQ. Comment on this clone: No antigen is known for it. The junction departs from the called germline gene at one end, perhaps through a read error.

The sample was peripheral blood, taken on day 0 of AZD1222 vaccination. Recombination linked TRBV7-7 to TRBJ1-3, with TRBD1 identical over 7 junction bases. The receptor comes from an adult in good health. This receptor carries the CDR3 CASSPDRLPGNTIYF. Here is the DNA: TGTGCTAGCAGCCCGGACAGGCTGCCCGGAAACACCATATATTTT. Supplemented by the reference TRBV7-7 and TRBJ1-3 proteins around the CDR3, the complete variable domain is GAGVSQSPRYKVTKRGQDVTLRCDPISSHATLYWYQQALGQGPEFLTYFNYEAQPDKSGLPSDRFSAERPEGSISTLTIQRTEQRDSAMYRCASSPDRLPGNTIYFGEGSWLTVV.